Below are 2 T cell receptor beta chains sequenced from a single sample in a study of T-cell reconstitution after alpha-beta-depleted transplantation in children. Researchers prepared the TCRbeta library using unique molecular identifiers, the study reports. TCRdb reprocessed the PCR reads via MiXCR and lists one record per CDR3 protein. The data hold 80,000 or so distinct CDR3 sequences, with approximately 14% observed a single time. This sample comprised PBMCs, mostly from graft donor cells, obtained 180 days after TCRalphabeta/CD19-depleted stem cell transplant. These receptors were obtained from a male patient aged 2 to 9 who had a stem cell transplant for acute lymphoblastic leukemia, so the T cells may come from the graft donor.

This sequence joins TRBV7-9 and TRBJ1-1; no firm D call. Looked up from germline, CDR1 is SEHNR and CDR2 is FQNEAQ (reference sequence). Trimming shortened V by 1 base and J by 1 base, and 10 bases separated the two germline ends. The CDR3 is 15 amino acids. The CDR3 bases are TGTGCCAGCAGCTTAGATAAAGGGTGGAACACTGAAGCTTTCTTT. It codes for CASSLDKGWNTEAFF.

This clonotype was detected only a few times. The CDR3 coding sequence is TGCAGTGCTAGTCCCGGGACAGGGGCCGAAGAGACCCAGTACTTC. Its protein is CSASPGTGAEETQYF. The chain is built from TRBV20-1 and TRBJ2-5; 10 bases align to TRBD1. Germline CDR1 DFQATT, CDR2 SNEGSKA (reference sequence). The CDR3 is 15 amino acids. Trimming at V came to 3 bases and at J to 3 bases, leaving 7 bases not matched to a gene.